This T cell receptor (beta chain) was observed in a study of control samples from healthy donors and cancer patients. Assay used: immunoSEQ multiplex PCR; TCRdb lists only in-frame clones, some missing. This table holds about 70,000 clones, approximately 87% found once. V lost 0 bases to trimming and J lost 8 bases, with 16 bases between them. The CDR3 contains 15 residues. Germline CDR1 and CDR2: SGHVS and FNYEAQ. The chain links TRBV7-6 to TRBJ1-2; possibly TRBD1 for D (6 bases). The source material was blood. The TCR comes from a man aged 50 to 60 in good health. CDR3: CASSLAFRGEGGYTF. CDR3 bases: TGTGCCAGCAGCTTAGCGTTTAGGGGGGAAGGAGGCTACACCTTC.